Presented here are 14 T cell receptor beta chains from one specimen sequenced in a study of shared clonotypes between healthy human individuals. Measured with immunoSEQ multiplex PCR; TCRdb has only the in-frame clones, and not every one. The sample shows 850,000 to 1,200,000 clones, about three quarters of them seen only once. Sequencing was done on a sample of memory CD4+ T cells sorted from blood. Noted subset: CD45RA-negative fraction. These TCRs come from a man aged 18 to 29 in good health.

The V gene is TRBV25-1, the J gene TRBJ2-5; D is unresolved. The V and J ends lost 2 bases and 3 bases respectively, with 10 bases between them. Germline V gene sequence: CDR1 MGHDK, CDR2 SYGVNS. This CDR3 spans 14 amino acids. The chain's CDR3 is CASSESGIKETQYF. The CDR3 nucleotides are TGTGCCAGCAGTGAAAGTGGAATTAAAGAGACCCAGTACTTC. Based on the CDR3 plus reference TRBV25-1 and TRBJ2-5, the full variable domain is EADIYQTPRYLVIGTGKKITLECSQTMGHDKMYWYQQDPGMELHLIHYSYGVNSTEKGDLSSESTVSRIRTEHFPLTLESARPSHTSQYLCASSESGIKETQYFGPGTRLLVL.

CDR3 in amino acids: CASSTTDTAKNIQYF. The CDR3 coding sequence is TGTGCCAGCAGTACTACGGACACAGCCAAAAACATTCAGTACTTC. The chain couples TRBV7-9 to TRBJ2-4; D is perhaps TRBD1 (5 bases). The germline V and J ends were trimmed by 6 bases and 0 bases, with 12 bases remaining between them. This CDR3 region has 15 residues. Germline loops: CDR1 SEHNR, CDR2 FQNEAQ (reference sequence).

The rearrangement uses TRBV27 and TRBJ2-5; D might be TRBD1 (6 bases). Germline CDR1 is MNHEY and CDR2 is SMNVEV (reference sequence). The germline V and J ends were trimmed by 2 bases and 3 bases, with 16 bases remaining between them. The CDR3 extends over 16 amino acids. The CDR3 sequence: CASSLGTGLGEETQYF. In nucleotides, the CDR3 is TGTGCCAGCAGTTTAGGTACAGGGCTGGGGGAAGAGACCCAGTACTTC.

J is TRBJ2-7 and V is TRBV21-1; TRBD2 reflects the table's D call only, with no check against the DNA. TRBV21-1 is listed as a pseudogene. The CDR3 totals 18 residues. The CDR3 spells CASSKTGARTSGGYEQYF. In DNA, the CDR3 is TGTGCCAGCAGCAAGACAGGGGCCCGGACTAGCGGGGGCTACGAGCAGTACTTC.

The CDR3 spells CASSSSTGTTEAFF. For the CDR3, the DNA is TGTGCCAGCAGCTCATCGACAGGGACCACTGAAGCTTTCTTT. The chain recombines TRBV7-2 with TRBJ1-1, with TRBD1 matching 7 bases. Trimming cost V 4 bases and J 4 bases; bases outside gene matches: 6. The CDR3 totals 14 residues. Germline-derived CDR1 and CDR2 are SGHTA and FQGNSA. Variable domain in full (rest from reference TRBV7-2 and TRBJ1-1): GAGVSQSPSNKVTEKGKDVELRCDPISGHTALYWYRQSLGQGLEFLIYFQGNSAPDKSGLPSDRFSAERTGGSVSTLTIQRTQQEDSAVYLCASSSSTGTTEAFFGQGTRLTVV.

Comments on this clone: Within the sample, other DNA sequences also encode this same CDR3. The V call is TRBV7-2, the J call TRBJ2-7; D possibly corresponds to TRBD2 (5 bases). Germline V lookup: CDR1 SGHTA, CDR2 FQGNSA. This CDR3 comprises 13 residues. V was pared by 4 bases and J by 3 bases, with 10 bases between. CDR3: CASSSSGGYEQYF. The CDR3 DNA is TGTGCCAGCAGCTCCAGCGGTGGCTACGAGCAGTACTTC.

This chain uses TRBV2 with TRBJ1-5, with D uncertain. The CDR3 is 13 amino acids. Germline V gene sequence: CDR1 SNHLY, CDR2 FYNNEI. The V end lost 1 base, the J end lost 3 bases, and 4 bases lay between the germline ends. The CDR3 DNA is TGTGCCAGCAGTGAAGGGTCCAATCAGCCCCAGCATTTT. Protein product: CASSEGSNQPQHF.

The V gene is TRBV10-3, the J gene TRBJ2-2; no clear D. V lost 8 bases and J 0 bases, leaving 10 bases between the germline ends. CDR3 size: 14 residues. The germline gives CDR1 ENHRY, CDR2 SYGVKD. The CDR3 sequence: CAIEAGANTGELFF. The CDR3 DNA follows: TGTGCCATCGAGGCTGGGGCGAACACCGGGGAGCTGTTTTTT.

The CDR3 sequence is CASSYGALSKTQYF. CDR3 bases: TGTGCCAGCAGTTACGGGGCCCTTAGTAAGACCCAGTACTTC. V and J are TRBV6-5 and TRBJ2-5, with D maybe TRBD1 (5 bases). The CDR3 spans 14 residues. Germline-derived CDR1 and CDR2 are MNHEY and SVGAGI. V was shortened by 2 bases and J by 6 bases, with 13 bases between the two germline ends.

This clone appeared a single time. The chain combines TRBV19 with TRBJ1-4; D gene ambiguous. Trimming cost V 3 bases and J 5 bases, with 10 bases left between them. Looked up from germline, CDR1 is LNHDA and CDR2 is SQIVND (reference sequence). This CDR3 is built from 14 residues. The CDR3 coding sequence is TGTGCCAGTAGTATTGAGGCGAAAAATGAAAAACTGTTTTTT. Translation: CASSIEAKNEKLFF.

This clone was counted a few times. The chain carries TRBV5-1 and TRBJ2-1; D possibly corresponds to TRBD1 (6 bases). V lost 3 bases to trimming and J lost 6 bases, with 16 bases between them. There are 15 residues in the CDR3. Germline V gene data show CDR1 as SGHRS and CDR2 as YFSETQ. In DNA, the CDR3 is TGCGCCAGCAGCTGGGGGCCCGGGACCTTCAATGAGCAGTTCTTC. It yields the protein CASSWGPGTFNEQFF.

The chain combines TRBV5-1 with TRBJ2-2, with a tentative D call TRBD2 (6 bases). The CDR3 totals 15 residues. V gave up 0 bases and J gave up 3 bases, with 9 bases separating them. CDR1 is SGHRS and CDR2 is YFSETQ in the germline V gene. The CDR3 is CASSLGGGHTGELFF. In DNA form, the CDR3 reads TGCGCCAGCAGCTTGGGGGGAGGCCACACCGGGGAGCTGTTTTTT.

This clone was counted ten times or more. J is TRBJ2-3 and V is TRBV2; TRBD2 matches 12 bases. Germline-derived CDR1 and CDR2 are SNHLY and FYNNEI. V lost 7 bases and J lost 7; bases outside the gene matches: 9. The CDR3 consists of 15 residues. The CDR3 here is CASIPRLAGANTQYF. In nucleotides, the CDR3 is TGTGCCAGCATCCCGAGACTAGCGGGAGCGAATACGCAGTATTTT.

The chain combines TRBV19 with TRBJ1-1; D ambiguous. This CDR3 comprises 15 residues. Germline CDR1 LNHDA, CDR2 SQIVND (reference sequence). V shed 6 bases and J shed 1 base, with 15 bases lying between them. CDR3: CASSPQNKQNTEAFF. The CDR3 DNA reads TGTGCCAGTAGCCCTCAGAATAAACAGAACACTGAAGCTTTCTTT.